These 9 T cell receptor beta chains share one sample of origin, sequenced in a study of blood T cell repertoires in COVID-19. Using immunoSEQ multiplex PCR, the repertoire was profiled, and TCRdb retains in-frame clones only, with some absent. Of 250,000 or so clones listed, roughly nine tenths are singletons. Sequencing was done on a sample of peripheral blood. These receptors were obtained from a middle-aged woman who had recovered from COVID-19.

V is TRBV2 and J is TRBJ2-1, with 7 bases aligning to TRBD2. J was trimmed by 7 bases and V by 6 bases; bases with no gene match: 6. CDR1 is SNHLY and CDR2 is FYNNEI in the germline V gene. This CDR3 has 13 amino acids. CDR3 nucleotides: TGTGCCAGCAGCCGGGACTACAGAAATGAGCAGTTCTTC. It is translated as CASSRDYRNEQFF. Supplemented by reference TRBV2 and TRBJ2-1, the full variable domain reads EPEVTQTPSHQVTQMGQEVILRCVPISNHLYFYWYRQILGQKVEFLVSFYNNEISEKSEIFDDQFSVERPDGSNFTLKIRSTKLEDSAMYFCASSRDYRNEQFFGPGTRLTVL.

This chain joins TRBV2 and TRBJ1-2, with 7 bases fitting TRBD1. In germline, CDR1 is SNHLY, CDR2 FYNNEI. Unmatched junction bases numbered 8, after V lost 5 bases and J lost 5 bases. CDR3 size: 14 residues. CDR3 sequence reads: CASSLVGGGYGYTF. The CDR3 nucleotides are TGTGCCAGCAGTTTGGTAGGGGGCGGGTATGGCTACACCTTC.

The V gene is TRBV30, the J gene TRBJ1-5; D may be TRBD1 (5 bases). CDR1 and CDR2 from the germline V gene are GTSNPN and SVGIG (reference sequence). Trimming shortened V by 2 bases and J by 5 bases, and 10 bases separated the two germline ends. The CDR3 sequence is 13 residues long. CDR3 in amino acids: CAWSTGVDQPQHF. In DNA form, the CDR3 reads TGTGCCTGGAGTACGGGGGTTGATCAGCCCCAGCATTTT.

The rearrangement joins TRBV12-3 or TRBV12-4 to TRBJ2-3, with unresolved D. Trimming left V 5 bases short and J 7 bases short, with 7 bases between. The length of the CDR3 is 11 residues. The CDR3 coding sequence is TGTGCCAGCAGTGGAGATTATACGCAGTATTTT. Protein sequence: CASSGDYTQYF.

This clone showed up just once. This chain joins TRBV7-2 and TRBJ1-1; unclear D gene. Germline lookup yields CDR1 SGHTA and CDR2 FQGNSA. V was cut by 3 bases and J by 4 bases, with 9 bases left in between. The CDR3 totals 13 residues. The CDR3: CASSFSSSTEAFF. In nucleotides, the CDR3 is TGTGCCAGCAGCTTTAGTAGTAGCACTGAAGCTTTCTTT.

The chain employs TRBV5-4 and TRBJ2-7; 7 bases match TRBD1. CDR1 is SGHNT, CDR2 YYREEE, per germline (reference sequence). This CDR3 region has 14 residues. Trimming at V came to 3 bases and at J to 3 bases, leaving 6 bases not matched to a gene. CDR3: CASSSNRGNYEQYF. CDR3 nucleotide sequence: TGTGCCAGCAGCTCAAACAGGGGTAACTACGAGCAGTACTTC. Based on the CDR3 plus reference TRBV5-4 and TRBJ2-7, the full variable domain is ETGVTQSPTHLIKTRGQQVTLRCSSQSGHNTVSWYQQALGQGPQFIFQYYREEENGRGNFPPRFSGLQFPNYSSELNVNALELDDSALYLCASSSNRGNYEQYFGPGTRLTVT.

This CDR3 is CAWRFPSPRDNSPLHF. For the CDR3, the DNA is TGTGCCTGGAGATTCCCCTCCCCGAGGGATAATTCACCCCTCCACTTT. The genes are TRBV30 and TRBJ1-6, with D hard to call. The V and J ends lost 3 bases and 5 bases respectively, with 17 bases between them. The CDR3 has 16 amino acids. Germline-derived CDR1 and CDR2 are GTSNPN and SVGIG (reference sequence).

V is TRBV18 and J is TRBJ2-3; 9 nucleotides agree with TRBD1. This CDR3 spans 15 amino acids. Germline values: CDR1 KGHSH, CDR2 LQKENI. J lost 1 base, V lost 2 bases, and 1 base had no gene match. Here the CDR3 DNA reads TGTGCCAGCTCACCAACAGGGGGCGGCACAGATACGCAGTATTTT. Its protein product is CASSPTGGGTDTQYF.

The V and J genes are TRBV14 and TRBJ1-2, with D hard to call. This CDR3 spans 13 amino acids. The V gene lost 1 base and the J gene lost 0 bases, with 3 bases spanning the gap. Germline-derived CDR1 and CDR2 are SGHDN and FVKESK. CDR3 protein: CASSQATNYGYTF. For the CDR3, the DNA is TGTGCCAGCAGCCAAGCAACTAACTATGGCTACACCTTC.